This T cell receptor beta chain originates from a study of blood T cell repertoires in COVID-19. Overall study: COVID-19 samples, acute and convalescent, were from the United States, Italy and Spain. PBMCs, B-cell-depleted T cells, or T cells provided the cDNA or gDNA that made up the material.

This CDR3 is 13 amino acids long. V trimming: 5 bases; J trimming: 4 bases; junction bases outside the gene matches: 4. Per germline, CDR1 LNHDA and CDR2 SQIVND (reference sequence). Original analysis: Reference gene primers were amplified, and this amplification served to estimate nucleated cell counts. The assay was immunoSEQ multiplex PCR, and TCRdb's table has in-frame clones only and misses some. V, J and clone size are those of that table, while D and trimming were read from the DNA. The sample comprises some 130,000 clones, roughly 88% of which are singletons, and around 4.5% rests with the top ten.

V usage is TRBV19 and J usage is TRBJ2-5; 7 nucleotides match TRBD2. This TCR came from a man aged 45 to 65 who had recovered from COVID-19. Input material: PBMCs or T cells enriched from blood (not recorded which). The CDR3 sequence: CASSSLARETQYF. The CDR3 DNA reads TGTGCCAGTAGTTCACTAGCGCGAGAGACCCAGTACTTC.